This is a list of T cell receptor beta chains from one sample in a study of T cells after yellow fever vaccination. TCRdb analysed the 5' RACE reads with MiXCR anew, one entry per CDR3 protein. The sample lists hundreds of thousands of distinct CDR3 sequences, about 8.7% occurring once. Sequences were derived from PBMCs, sampled on the day of the first yellow fever vaccination. All receptors derive from a man between 18 and 35 years old who received the YFV17D yellow fever vaccine. Each CDR3 is given with its conserved first and last residue. Each record gives: V gene, J gene, clone size, D gene, CDR3 DNA, CDR3 protein. D genes are given only for firm matches. The size entry is marked missing in some rows and otherwise reads once, few, many or a size class.

>TRBV5-1|TRBJ1-4|NA|TRBD1
TGCGCCAGCAGATCCGGGACAGGGATTGAAAAACTGTTTTTT
CASRSGTGIEKLFF
>TRBV12-3/TRBV12-4|TRBJ2-1|many|TRBD1
TGTGCCAGCAGTTTAACAGGGGGCGCGAGGAATGAGCAGTTCTTC
CASSLTGGARNEQFF
>TRBV25-1|TRBJ1-6|NA|NA
TGTGCCAGCAGTGTAACAGGAGTGCCTTCGGGTAATTCACCCCTCCGCTTT
CASSVTGVPSGNSPLRF
>TRBV19|TRBJ1-1|few|NA
TGTGCCAGTAGCCAAGCGCAGGAGGCTTTCTTT
CASSQAQEAFF
>TRBV7-2|TRBJ2-1|many|NA
TGTGCCAGCAGCTTAGGGAGGGGCGATGAGCAGTTCTTC
CASSLGRGDEQFF
>TRBV20-1|TRBJ1-4|many|NA
TGCAGTGCTAGAGCCTCCGGGCCCCTTGATGAAAAACTGTTTTTT
CSARASGPLDEKLFF
>TRBV7-8|TRBJ2-2|many|TRBD2
TGTGCCAGCAGCCGCGGGGGGCGGAACACCGGGGAGCTGTTTTTT
CASSRGGRNTGELFF
>TRBV5-1|TRBJ1-4|many|NA
TGCGCCAGCGGTGAGGGCCTCGGTAATGAAAAACTGTTTTTT
CASGEGLGNEKLFF
>TRBV25-1|TRBJ2-1|NA|NA
TGTGCCAGCAGTGAATACCAGCAAGGCTCCTACAATGAGCAGTTCTTC
CASSEYQQGSYNEQFF
>TRBV18|TRBJ2-5|NA|NA
TGTGCCAGCTCACCACCGGGGATAGGGGCCCGGGAAGAGACCCAGTACTTC
CASSPPGIGAREETQYF
>TRBV20-1|TRBJ2-2|NA|TRBD2
TGCAGTGCTAAGTCTAGCGGGGGGGCCAACACCGGGGAGCTGTTTTTT
CSAKSSGGANTGELFF
>TRBV11-2|TRBJ1-6|few|NA
TGTGCCAGCAGCTTAGCTTTCGGGGTAGGGTCACCCCTCCACTTT
CASSLAFGVGSPLHF
>TRBV6-1|TRBJ2-1|many|TRBD2
TGTGCCAGCAGCACTATAGCGGGGGGGCTAGGGGAGCAGTTCTTC
CASSTIAGGLGEQFF
>TRBV7-2|TRBJ2-5|NA|TRBD1
TGTGCCAGCAGCCAGACAGGGTTGAAGACCCAGTACTTC
CASSQTGLKTQYF
>TRBV7-2|TRBJ2-1|few|TRBD2
TGTGCCAGCAGCGTACCTCGGGGGACTAGCTTCCATGAGCAGTTCTTC
CASSVPRGTSFHEQFF
>TRBV7-8|TRBJ2-1|few|TRBD1
TGTGCCAGCAGCTTATCGCCCTACAGGGGAATGTTCAATGAGCAGTTCTTC
CASSLSPYRGMFNEQFF
>TRBV6-5|TRBJ1-1|NA|TRBD1
TGTGCCAGCAGTTCGACAGGGGCGACGACTGAAGCTTTCTTT
CASSSTGATTEAFF
>TRBV12-5|TRBJ2-1|many|NA
TGTGCTAGTGGTTTGGTACTTAGGGGCTGGGTCAATGAGCAGTTCTTC
CASGLVLRGWVNEQFF
>TRBV4-3|TRBJ1-6|few|NA
TGCGCCAGCAGCCAAGAAGGGGGTAATAATTCACCCCTCCACTTT
CASSQEGGNNSPLHF
>TRBV7-2|TRBJ1-5|few|TRBD1
TGTGCCAGCAGCTCCCGACAGGGACATCAGCCCCAGCATTTT
CASSSRQGHQPQHF
>TRBV12-3/TRBV12-4|TRBJ1-2|NA|NA
TGTGCCAGCCGCCCCGGCAATGATGGCTACACCTTC
CASRPGNDGYTF
>TRBV7-2|TRBJ1-2|many|NA
TGTGCCAGCAGCGAAGGGACCCTCCCCAGCTACACCTTC
CASSEGTLPSYTF
>TRBV4-3|TRBJ2-5|few|NA
TGCGCCAGCAGCCTCGAATTAGGACAGGTGGGAGGGGAGACCCAGTACTTC
CASSLELGQVGGETQYF
>TRBV4-2|TRBJ2-3|many|NA
TGTGCCAGCAGCCTGCTCGGGACAGGGGAGATGATGAGCGGGGGGGCGAGCACAGATACGCAGTATTTT
CASSLLGTGEMMSGGASTDTQYF
>TRBV7-2|TRBJ2-2|few|NA
TGTGCCAGCAGCTTGAACGGGGGGAACACCGGGGAGCTGTTTTTT
CASSLNGGNTGELFF
>TRBV12-3/TRBV12-4|TRBJ2-7|NA|NA
TGTGCCAGCAGAGCAGGGACTTTCTACGAGCAGTACTTC
CASRAGTFYEQYF
>TRBV4-1|TRBJ2-1|few|NA
TGCGCCAGCAGCCAAGATATACGCGAGCAGTTCTTC
CASSQDIREQFF
>TRBV5-1|TRBJ2-3|many|TRBD1
TGCGCCAGCAGCTTGGAGGGGACAGGTACGAATACGCAGTATTTT
CASSLEGTGTNTQYF
>TRBV7-2|TRBJ2-1|few|NA
TGTGCCAGCAGCGGATATCACAATGAGCAGTTCTTC
CASSGYHNEQFF
>TRBV12-3/TRBV12-4|TRBJ2-1|NA|TRBD1
TGTGCCAGCAGTTTGGCAGGGGGTTCTGGTGAGCAGTTCTTC
CASSLAGGSGEQFF
>TRBV4-3|TRBJ2-3|NA|NA
TGCGCCAGCAGCCAAGAATACAGAACTAGCACAGATACGCAGTATTTT
CASSQEYRTSTDTQYF
>TRBV5-4|TRBJ2-1|NA|TRBD2
TGTGCCAGCAGCTTCGCGGGGGGGGACAATGAGCAGTTCTTC
CASSFAGGDNEQFF
>TRBV6-1|TRBJ1-5|few|NA
TGTGCCAGGAGGTGGGGTTCTGATGGCAATCAGCCCCAGCATTTT
CARRWGSDGNQPQHF
>TRBV4-3|TRBJ2-1|few|NA
TGCGCCAGCAGCCAAGACAAGCTAGCATGGCAGTTCTTC
CASSQDKLAWQFF
>TRBV27|TRBJ2-7|few|NA
TGTGCCAGCAGTCTAGGGGCCTTGTACGAGCAGTACTTC
CASSLGALYEQYF
>TRBV7-9|TRBJ2-7|many|NA
TGTGCCAGCAGCCCCCGACAGGAATCCCACGAGCAGTACTTC
CASSPRQESHEQYF
>TRBV5-6|TRBJ2-7|few|TRBD1
TGTGCCAGCAGCGCGGGGACAGGTTCCTACGAGCAGTACTTC
CASSAGTGSYEQYF
>TRBV5-1|TRBJ2-3|NA|NA
TGCGCCAGCAGCTTGATGGGGCGGGATACGCAGTATTTT
CASSLMGRDTQYF
>TRBV5-5|TRBJ2-2|few|NA
TGTGCCAGCAGCTTGGCCAGGGGTCGGACCGGGGAGCTGTTTTTT
CASSLARGRTGELFF
>TRBV4-2|TRBJ1-6|few|NA
TGTGCCAGCAGCCAAGACCCCGGGGGCGCACCCTCCTATAATTCACCCCTCCACTTT
CASSQDPGGAPSYNSPLHF
>TRBV5-4|TRBJ1-4|few|TRBD1
TGTGCCAGCAGCCCAGGGGGGGCCCGGGAAAAACTGTTTTTT
CASSPGGAREKLFF
>TRBV15|TRBJ2-3|few|NA
TGTGCCACCAGCACCCCTATGTGGTCCACAGATACGCAGTATTTT
CATSTPMWSTDTQYF
>TRBV4-3|TRBJ2-1|few|NA
TGCGCCAGCAGCCAACGGGGGGAGCAGTTCTTC
CASSQRGEQFF